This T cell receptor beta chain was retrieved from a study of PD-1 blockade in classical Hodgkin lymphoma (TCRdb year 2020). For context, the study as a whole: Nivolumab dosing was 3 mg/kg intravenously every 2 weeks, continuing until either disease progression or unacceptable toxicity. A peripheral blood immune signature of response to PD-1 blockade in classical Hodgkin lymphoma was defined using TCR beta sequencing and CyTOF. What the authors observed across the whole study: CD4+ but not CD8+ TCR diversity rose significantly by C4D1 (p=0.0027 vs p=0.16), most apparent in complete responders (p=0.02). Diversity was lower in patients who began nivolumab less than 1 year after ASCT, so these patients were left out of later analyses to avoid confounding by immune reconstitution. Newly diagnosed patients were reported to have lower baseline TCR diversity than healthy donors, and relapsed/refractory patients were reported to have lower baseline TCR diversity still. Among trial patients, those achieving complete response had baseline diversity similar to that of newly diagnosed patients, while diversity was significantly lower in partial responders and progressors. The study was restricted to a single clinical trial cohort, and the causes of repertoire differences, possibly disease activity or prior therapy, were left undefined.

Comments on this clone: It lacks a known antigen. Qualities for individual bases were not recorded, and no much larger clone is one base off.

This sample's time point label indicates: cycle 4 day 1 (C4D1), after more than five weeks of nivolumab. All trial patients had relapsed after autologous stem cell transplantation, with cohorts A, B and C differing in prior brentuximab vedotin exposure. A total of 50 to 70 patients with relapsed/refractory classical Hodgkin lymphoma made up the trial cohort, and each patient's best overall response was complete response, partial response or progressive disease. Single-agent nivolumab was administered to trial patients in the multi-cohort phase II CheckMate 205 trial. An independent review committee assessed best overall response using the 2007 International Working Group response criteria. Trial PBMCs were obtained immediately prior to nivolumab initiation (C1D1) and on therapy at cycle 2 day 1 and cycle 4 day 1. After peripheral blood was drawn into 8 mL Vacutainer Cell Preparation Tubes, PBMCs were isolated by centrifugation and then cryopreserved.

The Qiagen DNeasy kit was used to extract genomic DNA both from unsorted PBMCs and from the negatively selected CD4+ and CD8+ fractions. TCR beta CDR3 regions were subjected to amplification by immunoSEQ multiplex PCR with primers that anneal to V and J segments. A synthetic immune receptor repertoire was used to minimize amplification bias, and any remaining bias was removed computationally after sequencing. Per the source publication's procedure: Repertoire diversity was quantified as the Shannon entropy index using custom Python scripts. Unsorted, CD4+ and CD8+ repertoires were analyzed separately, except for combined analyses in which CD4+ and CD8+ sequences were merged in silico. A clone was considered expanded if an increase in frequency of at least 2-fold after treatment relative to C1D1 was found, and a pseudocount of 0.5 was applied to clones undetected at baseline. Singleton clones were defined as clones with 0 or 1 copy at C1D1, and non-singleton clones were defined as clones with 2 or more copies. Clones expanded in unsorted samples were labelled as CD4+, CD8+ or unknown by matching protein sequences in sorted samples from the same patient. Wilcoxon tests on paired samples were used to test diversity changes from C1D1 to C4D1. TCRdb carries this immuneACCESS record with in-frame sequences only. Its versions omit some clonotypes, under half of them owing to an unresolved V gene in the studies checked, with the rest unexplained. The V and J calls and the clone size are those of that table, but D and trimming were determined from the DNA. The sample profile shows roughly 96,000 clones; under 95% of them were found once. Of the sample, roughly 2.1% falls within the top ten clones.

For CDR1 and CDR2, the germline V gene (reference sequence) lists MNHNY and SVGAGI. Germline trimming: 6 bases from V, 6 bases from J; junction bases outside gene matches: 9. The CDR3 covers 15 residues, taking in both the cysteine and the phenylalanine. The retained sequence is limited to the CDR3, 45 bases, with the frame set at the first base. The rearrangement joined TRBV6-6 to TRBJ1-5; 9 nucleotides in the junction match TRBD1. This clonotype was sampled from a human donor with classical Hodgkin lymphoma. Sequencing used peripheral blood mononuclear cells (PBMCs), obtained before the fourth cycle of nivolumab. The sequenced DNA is TGTGCCAGCAGGAGAAGACAGGGGGAATTTCAGCCCCAGCATTTT. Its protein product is CASRRRQGEFQPQHF.